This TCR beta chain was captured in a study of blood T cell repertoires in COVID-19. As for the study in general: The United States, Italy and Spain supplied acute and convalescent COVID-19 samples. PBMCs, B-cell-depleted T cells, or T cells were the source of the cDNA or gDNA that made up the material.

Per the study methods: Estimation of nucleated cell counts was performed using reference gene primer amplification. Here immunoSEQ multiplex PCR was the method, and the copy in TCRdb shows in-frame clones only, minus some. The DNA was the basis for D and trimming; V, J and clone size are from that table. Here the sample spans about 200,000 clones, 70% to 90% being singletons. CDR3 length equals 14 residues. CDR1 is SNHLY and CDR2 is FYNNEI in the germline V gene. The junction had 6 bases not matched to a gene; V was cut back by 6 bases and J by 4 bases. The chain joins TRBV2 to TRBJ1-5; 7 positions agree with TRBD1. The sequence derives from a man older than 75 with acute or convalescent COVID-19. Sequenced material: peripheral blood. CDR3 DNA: TGTGCCAGCAGGAGGGGGCATATGAATCAGCCCCAGCATTTT. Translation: CASRRGHMNQPQHF.